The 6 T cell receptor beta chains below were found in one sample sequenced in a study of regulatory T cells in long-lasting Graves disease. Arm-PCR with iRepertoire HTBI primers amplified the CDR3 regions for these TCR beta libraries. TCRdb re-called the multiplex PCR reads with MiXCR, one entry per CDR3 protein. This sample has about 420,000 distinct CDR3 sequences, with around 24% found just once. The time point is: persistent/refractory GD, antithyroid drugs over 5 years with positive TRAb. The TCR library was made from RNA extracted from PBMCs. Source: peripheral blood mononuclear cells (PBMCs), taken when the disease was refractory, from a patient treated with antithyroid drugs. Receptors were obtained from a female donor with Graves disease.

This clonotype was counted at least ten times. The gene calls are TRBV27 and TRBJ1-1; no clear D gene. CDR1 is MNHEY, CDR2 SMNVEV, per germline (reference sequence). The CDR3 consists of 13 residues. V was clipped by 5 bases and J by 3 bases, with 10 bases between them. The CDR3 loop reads CASSHTWDTEAFF. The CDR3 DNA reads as TGTGCCAGCAGTCATACATGGGACACTGAAGCTTTCTTT.

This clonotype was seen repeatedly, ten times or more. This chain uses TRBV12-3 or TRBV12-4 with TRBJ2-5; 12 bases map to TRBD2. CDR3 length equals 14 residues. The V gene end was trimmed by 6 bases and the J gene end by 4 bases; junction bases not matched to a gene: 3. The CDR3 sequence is CASSQTSGGETQYF. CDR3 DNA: TGTGCCAGCAGCCAGACTAGCGGGGGAGAGACCCAGTACTTC.

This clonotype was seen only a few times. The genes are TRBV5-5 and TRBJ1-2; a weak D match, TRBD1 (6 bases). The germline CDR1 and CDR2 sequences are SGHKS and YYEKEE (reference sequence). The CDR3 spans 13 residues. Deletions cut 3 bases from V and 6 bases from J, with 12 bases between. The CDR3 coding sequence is TGTGCCAGCAGCTGGGGTCGGGACAATGGCTACACCTTC. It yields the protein CASSWGRDNGYTF.

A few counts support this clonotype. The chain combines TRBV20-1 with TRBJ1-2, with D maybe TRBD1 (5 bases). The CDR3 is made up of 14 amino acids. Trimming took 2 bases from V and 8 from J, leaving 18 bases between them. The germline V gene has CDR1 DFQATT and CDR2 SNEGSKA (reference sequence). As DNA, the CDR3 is TGCAGTGCTAGACGGGGGGGAGGTCAAGGGGGCTACACCTTC. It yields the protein CSARRGGGQGGYTF.

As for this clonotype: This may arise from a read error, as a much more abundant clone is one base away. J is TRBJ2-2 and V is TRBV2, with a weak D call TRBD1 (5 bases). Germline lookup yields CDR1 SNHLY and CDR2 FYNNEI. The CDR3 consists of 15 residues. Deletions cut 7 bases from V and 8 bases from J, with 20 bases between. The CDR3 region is CASTYKGLKSGELFF. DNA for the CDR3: TGTGCCAGCACCTACAAGGGGTTGAAGTCGGGGGAGCTGTTTTTT.

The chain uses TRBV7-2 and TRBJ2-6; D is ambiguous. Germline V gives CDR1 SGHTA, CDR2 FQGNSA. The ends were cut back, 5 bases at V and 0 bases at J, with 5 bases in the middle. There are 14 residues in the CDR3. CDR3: CASSQNSGANVLTF. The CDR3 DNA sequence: TGTGCCAGCAGCCAGAACTCTGGGGCCAACGTCCTGACTTTC.